Each of the 22 T cell receptor beta chains below was sequenced from the same sample in a study of CD8 T cells in Susac syndrome. RNA, at about 0.45 to 1 ug, was reverse transcribed with random hexamers. In TCRdb, the immunoSEQ multiplex PCR reads were re-called with MiXCR into one record per CDR3 protein. The data show hundreds of thousands of distinct CDR3 sequences, approximately 85% seen once. Sequenced sample: CD8+ T cells from PBMCs. These receptors all stem from a human donor with multiple sclerosis.

The CDR3 protein is CASSLEGAREQYF. The DNA of the CDR3 is TGTGCCAGCAGTTTGGAGGGGGCGCGGGAGCAGTACTTC. The chain carries TRBV28 and TRBJ2-7; a weak D match, TRBD1 (7 bases). V was pared by 3 bases and J by 7 bases, with 13 bases between. CDR1 and CDR2 from the germline V gene are MDHEN and SYDVKM. The CDR3 is made up of 13 amino acids.

The chain carries TRBV15 and TRBJ2-3; TRBD2 is a possible D gene (6 bases). In germline, CDR1 is LNHNV, CDR2 YYDKDF (reference sequence). CDR3 length equals 15 residues. The V and J ends lost 3 bases and 4 bases respectively, with 14 bases between them. The CDR3 DNA reads as TGTGCCACCAGCAGGCCTAGCGATGGCTCAGATACGCAGTATTTT. Translation: CATSRPSDGSDTQYF.

The chain is built from TRBV7-9 and TRBJ1-1; D unresolved. The CDR3 runs to 12 residues. Trimming shortened V by 1 base and J by 11 bases, and 11 bases separated the two germline ends. Germline CDR1 and CDR2: SEHNR and FQNEAQ (reference sequence). CDR3 bases: TGTGCCAGCAGCTTAGATCTGTTGAGGGCTTTCTTT. As protein: CASSLDLLRAFF.

The V gene is TRBV27, the J gene TRBJ2-7; TRBD1 might be the D (6 bases). The CDR3 totals 12 residues. The V gene's germline CDR1 is MNHEY and CDR2 SMNVEV (reference sequence). V gave up 5 bases and J gave up 1 base, with 6 bases separating them. The CDR3 region is CASSTGSYEQYF. The CDR3 DNA reads as TGTGCCAGCAGTACAGGGTCCTACGAGCAGTACTTC.

V is TRBV7-9 and J is TRBJ1-5; D uncertain. CDR1 is SEHNR and CDR2 is FQNEAQ in the germline V gene (reference sequence). Between the trimmed V and J ends, which lost 7 bases and 0 bases, there was a span of 7 bases. The CDR3 is made up of 13 amino acids. The CDR3 is CASTEDSNQPQHF. Here the CDR3 DNA reads TGTGCCAGCACCGAAGATAGCAATCAGCCCCAGCATTTT.

The chain is built from TRBV9 and TRBJ2-7, with D possibly TRBD1 on 6 matching bases. Trimming cost V 4 bases and J 6 bases, with 14 bases left between them. Germline V gives CDR1 SGDLS, CDR2 YYNGEE. This CDR3 has 13 amino acids. CDR3 residues: CASSFSGTTEQYF. The CDR3 nucleotides read TGTGCCAGCAGCTTCTCCGGGACAACCGAGCAGTACTTC.

This clonotype is a singleton in its sample. This chain joins TRBV4-3 and TRBJ2-7; 8 nucleotides align to TRBD1. Germline V gene sequence: CDR1 LGHNA, CDR2 YSLEER. The V gene end was trimmed by 0 bases and the J gene end by 1 base; junction bases not matched to a gene: 2. The CDR3 length is 15 residues. The CDR3 sequence: CASSQDDRGSYEQYF. The CDR3 DNA is TGCGCCAGCAGCCAAGATGACAGGGGATCCTACGAGCAGTACTTC.

V gene TRBV11-2 combines with J gene TRBJ2-1; D might be TRBD1 (5 bases). Germline V gene sequence: CDR1 SGHAT, CDR2 FQNNGV. The germline V and J ends were trimmed by 4 bases and 2 bases, with 18 bases remaining between them. The CDR3 spans 17 residues. CDR3 in amino acids: CASSSPRTSWAYNEQFF. CDR3 sequence (DNA): TGTGCCAGCAGCTCCCCCCGGACAAGCTGGGCCTACAATGAGCAGTTCTTC.

The chain has TRBV12-3 or TRBV12-4 and TRBJ2-1; D assignment may be TRBD1 or TRBD2 (5 bases each). This CDR3 is 11 amino acids long. Trimming left V 3 bases short and J 12 bases short, with 9 bases between. The CDR3 DNA sequence: TGTGCCAGCAGTTTTGAGGGGAGGCAGTTCTTC. It translates to CASSFEGRQFF.

The chain has TRBV4-3 and TRBJ1-4; D is possibly TRBD1 (6 bases). The V gene lost 3 bases and the J gene lost 4 bases, with 12 bases spanning the gap. Germline V lookup: CDR1 LGHNA, CDR2 YSLEER. The CDR3 is made up of 15 amino acids. The CDR3 loop is CASSQNRALNEKLFF. The DNA of the CDR3 is TGCGCCAGCAGCCAGAACAGGGCTCTTAATGAAAAACTGTTTTTT.

This chain links TRBV4-1 with TRBJ1-5; a possible D gene is TRBD1 (5 bases). Germline V gene data show CDR1 as MGHRA and CDR2 as YSYEKL. The V gene lost 4 bases and the J gene lost 0 bases, with 13 bases spanning the gap. The CDR3 extends over 16 amino acids. The CDR3 sequence: CASSPRLDSSNQPQHF. The CDR3 DNA follows: TGCGCCAGCAGCCCTAGACTAGACAGTAGCAATCAGCCCCAGCATTTT.

V usage is TRBV9 and J usage is TRBJ2-3; weak D call: TRBD2 (5 bases). V shed 0 bases and J shed 5 bases, with 13 bases lying between them. CDR3 length: 15 amino acids. Germline CDR1 and CDR2: SGDLS and YYNGEE. The CDR3 coding sequence is TGTGCCAGCAGCGTAGGGGAGAGCGTAGGAGATACGCAGTATTTT. It translates to CASSVGESVGDTQYF.

The V gene is TRBV11-2, the J gene TRBJ2-7, with TRBD1 matching 8 bases. Trimming cost V 4 bases and J 0 bases; bases outside gene matches: 8. Germline CDR1 SGHAT, CDR2 FQNNGV. The CDR3 has 16 residues. For the CDR3, the DNA is TGTGCCAGCAGCTCCATGGACAGGGCAGGCTCCTACGAGCAGTACTTC. Translating gives CASSSMDRAGSYEQYF.

This chain joins TRBV2 and TRBJ2-1; D is tentatively TRBD1 or TRBD2 (5 bases each). The CDR3 extends over 13 amino acids. Germline V CDR1 and CDR2: SNHLY, FYNNEI. V lost 3 bases and J 2 bases, leaving 5 bases between the germline ends. As DNA, the CDR3 is TGTGCCAGCAGTGAGGGGGCCTACAATGAGCAGTTCTTC. Residues: CASSEGAYNEQFF.

This chain connects TRBV19 to TRBJ2-1; D may be TRBD2 (5 bases). Germline-derived CDR1 and CDR2 are LNHDA and SQIVND (reference sequence). The CDR3 has 15 amino acids. V shed 4 bases and J shed 4 bases, with 14 bases lying between them. The CDR3 region is CASSNVATLYNEQFF. In nucleotides, the CDR3 is TGTGCCAGTAGTAATGTAGCGACATTATACAATGAGCAGTTCTTC.

This clonotype was counted between two and nine times. The chain employs TRBV11-2 and TRBJ2-1; D may correspond to TRBD1 or TRBD2 (7 bases each). The CDR3 has 15 amino acids. The germline V and J ends were trimmed by 5 bases and 8 bases, with 19 bases remaining between them. CDR1 and CDR2 (germline): SGHAT, FQNNGV. CDR3 bases: TGTGCCAGCAGCCAGGGGGGGCTCGTTTACGATGAGCAGTTCTTC. Amino acids: CASSQGGLVYDEQFF.

This rearrangement joins TRBV30 to TRBJ2-7; D gene uncertain. Germline V CDR1 and CDR2: GTSNPN, SVGIG (reference sequence). The CDR3 extends over 11 amino acids. V gave up 2 bases and J gave up 3 bases, with 5 bases separating them. The CDR3 spells CAWSSYYEQYF. CDR3 DNA sequence: TGTGCCTGGAGTTCCTACTACGAGCAGTACTTC.

V is TRBV19 and J is TRBJ2-7, with D possibly being TRBD1 (6 bases). With 9 bases removed from V and 3 bases from J, the gap between germline ends came to 18 bases. The length of the CDR3 is 14 residues. Germline assignment: CDR1 LNHDA and CDR2 SQIVND (reference sequence). The CDR3 region has the DNA TGTGCCAGCCGCCCCGGGACACAATTCTACGAGCAGTACTTC. It encodes CASRPGTQFYEQYF.

This clonotype was observed a single time. The chain recombines TRBV28 with TRBJ2-3; 9 bases are a match to TRBD2. Germline CDR1 reads MDHEN; CDR2 reads SYDVKM. The CDR3 covers 18 residues. V lost 6 bases to trimming and J lost 5 bases; unmatched junction nucleotides: 18. The DNA for the CDR3 is TGTGCCAGCAGCTTCCACGGGGCGGGAGGGCCGATAGGAGATACGCAGTATTTT. Its translation is CASSFHGAGGPIGDTQYF.

This rearrangement joins TRBV27 to TRBJ1-5; tentatively, D is TRBD1 (5 bases). Deletions cut 5 bases from V and 4 bases from J, with 12 bases between. The CDR3 consists of 14 residues. Looked up from germline, CDR1 is MNHEY and CDR2 is SMNVEV (reference sequence). CDR3 sequence reads: CASSPTPGNQPQHF. The CDR3 DNA sequence: TGTGCCAGCAGTCCGACCCCAGGGAATCAGCCCCAGCATTTT.

This chain joins TRBV2 and TRBJ2-7; 9 bases match TRBD2. The CDR3 contains 15 residues. The V gene end was trimmed by 1 base and the J gene end by 0 bases; junction bases not matched to a gene: 1. Germline assignment: CDR1 SNHLY and CDR2 FYNNEI. The CDR3 nucleotides are TGTGCCAGCAGTGAAGGAGCGGGAGGCTCCTACGAGCAGTACTTC. Encoded protein: CASSEGAGGSYEQYF.

The chain couples TRBV18 to TRBJ1-5, with unresolved D. Trimming took 3 bases from V and 5 from J, leaving 17 bases between them. CDR1 and CDR2 from the germline V gene are KGHSH and LQKENI. CDR3 size: 16 residues. The CDR3 bases are TGTGCCAGCTCACCGGAGGCAGGTTCGAGACATCAGCCCCAGCATTTT. Protein sequence: CASSPEAGSRHQPQHF.